Each of the 15 T cell receptor beta chains below was sequenced from the same sample in a study of T cell responses to AZD1222 COVID-19 vaccine. Clones were sequenced by immunoSEQ multiplex PCR, and TCRdb holds only the in-frame ones, with some missing. The data hold about 110,000 clones, with around 87% observed a single time. Material: peripheral blood, obtained on day 0 of AZD1222 vaccination. These receptors were obtained from an adult in good health.

This clone is deemed medium-sized (0.01 to 0.1%). This chain joins TRBV4-2 and TRBJ2-6; D remains unclear. The CDR3 runs 16 residues. Germline V gives CDR1 LGHNA, CDR2 YNFKEQ. The germline V and J ends were trimmed by 3 bases and 1 base, with 10 bases remaining between them. The CDR3 protein is CASSQTPDSGANVLTF. For the CDR3, the DNA is TGTGCCAGCAGCCAGACTCCAGATTCTGGGGCCAACGTCCTGACTTTC.

The chain employs TRBV18 and TRBJ1-2; TRBD1 is a possible D gene (6 bases). The CDR3 has 14 amino acids. CDR1 and CDR2 (germline): KGHSH, LQKENI. V was cut by 5 bases and J by 1 base, with 11 bases left in between. The CDR3 reads CASSARDNNYGYTF. The CDR3 DNA reads as TGTGCCAGCTCAGCCCGGGACAATAACTATGGCTACACCTTC.

The chain combines TRBV27 with TRBJ1-1; D call uncertain. Germline V gives CDR1 MNHEY, CDR2 SMNVEV (reference sequence). V lost 5 bases and J lost 1, with 11 bases in between. The CDR3 has 14 residues. The CDR3 spells CASSPLPGNTEAFF. The CDR3 DNA reads TGTGCCAGCAGTCCCCTCCCGGGGAACACTGAAGCTTTCTTT.

This clone has a single count. This sequence joins TRBV5-4 and TRBJ2-3; tentatively, D is TRBD2 (7 bases). The CDR3 is 17 amino acids. Germline CDR1 SGHNT, CDR2 YYREEE (reference sequence). V was pared by 3 bases and J by 0 bases, with 17 bases between. The CDR3 protein is CASSSPGGLHSTDTQYF. The CDR3, as DNA: TGTGCCAGCAGCTCGCCGGGGGGCCTTCATAGCACAGATACGCAGTATTTT.

The chain couples TRBV5-5 to TRBJ1-5, with 8 nucleotides matching TRBD1. This CDR3 is 14 amino acids long. V lost 1 base and J lost 6; bases outside the gene matches: 3. The germline V gene encodes CDR1 SGHKS and CDR2 YYEKEE (reference sequence). CDR3 sequence reads: CASSLRTGTQPQHF. CDR3 DNA: TGTGCCAGCAGCTTGCGGACAGGGACTCAGCCCCAGCATTTT.

The CDR3 coding sequence is TGCGCCAGCAGCCAACCTTTAGCGAGTGGAAACACCATATATTTT. It translates to CASSQPLASGNTIYF. The chain uses TRBV4-1 and TRBJ1-3; the D is unclear. Trimming left V 2 bases short and J 3 bases short, with 11 bases between. CDR3 size: 15 residues. CDR1 is MGHRA and CDR2 is YSYEKL in the germline V gene.

A note on this clone: Mismatch with germline at one junction end may stem from a read error. The chain uses TRBV6-6 and TRBJ1-1; possible D gene TRBD1, 5 bases. The CDR3 runs 12 residues. Germline CDR1 MNHNY, CDR2 SVGAGI (reference sequence). The CDR3 DNA sequence: TGTGCCGGCAGGGACGCGAACACTGAAGCTTTCTTT. This codes for CAGRDANTEAFF.

The chain is built from TRBV19 and TRBJ2-1; TRBD2 matches at 11 bases. Germline V gene data show CDR1 as LNHDA and CDR2 as SQIVND (reference sequence). V shed 5 bases and J 4 bases; nucleotides not matched to a gene: 4. The CDR3 has 15 amino acids. CDR3 loop: CASSLTSGVYNEQFF. The DNA of the CDR3 is TGTGCCAGTAGTTTGACTAGCGGGGTTTACAATGAGCAGTTCTTC.

The rearrangement joins TRBV6-2 or TRBV6-3 to TRBJ2-3, with 10 bases fitting TRBD2. There are 15 residues in the CDR3. Germline lookup yields CDR1 MNHEY and CDR2 SVGEGT. V shed 4 bases, J shed 6 bases, and the junction held 7 bases outside the gene matches. DNA of the CDR3: TGTGCCAGCAGTTGGACTAGCGGAGGGGGGGATACGCAGTATTTT. Translated: CASSWTSGGGDTQYF.

The chain carries TRBV6-2 or TRBV6-3 and TRBJ1-5; D unclear. The CDR3 runs 15 residues. Per the germline V gene, CDR1 is MNHEY and CDR2 is SVGEGT. V was shortened by 4 bases and J by 2 bases, with 12 bases between the two germline ends. Here the CDR3 reads CASSFSSLGNQPQHF. CDR3 sequence (DNA): TGTGCCAGCAGTTTTTCCAGCCTGGGCAATCAGCCCCAGCATTTT.

The rearrangement links TRBV7-2 to TRBJ2-7; D may match TRBD1 or TRBD2 (5 bases each). CDR3 length: 16 residues. The germline V and J ends were trimmed by 4 bases and 0 bases, with 16 bases remaining between them. Germline CDR1 reads SGHTA; CDR2 reads FQGNSA. Written as DNA, the CDR3 is TGTGCCAGCAGCTCCGGAATAGCAGGGACCTCCTACGAGCAGTACTTC. Translated, it gives CASSSGIAGTSYEQYF.

CDR3 coding DNA: TGTGCCTGGAAGATAGGGCAGGGCGCAACTAATGAAAAACTGTTTTTT. Translation: CAWKIGQGATNEKLFF. The chain carries TRBV30 and TRBJ1-4; maybe TRBD1 (5 bases). Germline assignment: CDR1 GTSNPN and CDR2 SVGIG (reference sequence). V was pared by 4 bases and J by 0 bases, with 15 bases between. The CDR3 is 16 amino acids.

The CDR3 DNA sequence: TGTGCCAGCATGGCGGGGCTCAACACTGAAGCTTTCTTT. It specifies CASMAGLNTEAFF. The V gene is TRBV5-6, the J gene TRBJ1-1; possibly TRBD1 for D (5 bases). This CDR3 contains 13 residues. Trimming left V 6 bases short and J 2 bases short, with 11 bases between. Germline lookup yields CDR1 SGHDT and CDR2 YYEEEE. Combining the CDR3 with reference TRBV5-6 and TRBJ1-1 gives the whole variable domain DAGVTQSPTHLIKTRGQQVTLRCSPKSGHDTVSWYQQALGQGPQFIFQYYEEEERQRGNFPDRFSGHQFPNYSSELNVNALLLGDSALYLCASMAGLNTEAFFGQGTRLTVV.

The V gene is TRBV11-2, the J gene TRBJ1-2; D unresolved. Germline loops: CDR1 SGHAT, CDR2 FQNNGV. CDR3 length: 16 amino acids. Trimming removed 5 bases at V and 4 bases at J, with 20 bases between. The CDR3 coding sequence is TGTGCCAGCAGCCTCCCTGGGGTTGCCAGCTTCTATGGCTACACCTTC. Protein: CASSLPGVASFYGYTF.

This clone was seen a single time. V and J are TRBV19 and TRBJ2-1, with D perhaps matching TRBD1 (6 bases). The CDR3 sequence is 17 residues long. The V gene lost 2 bases and the J gene lost 0 bases, with 14 bases spanning the gap. Germline CDR1 and CDR2: LNHDA and SQIVND (reference sequence). CDR3 loop: CASSISSDRPSYNEQFF. CDR3 sequence (DNA): TGTGCCAGTAGTATATCCTCGGACAGACCCTCCTACAATGAGCAGTTCTTC.